This T cell receptor beta chain stems from a study of beta chain features in type 1 diabetes. The entirety of the isolated RNA underwent reverse transcription, so expressed TCRB transcripts were sequenced. Method: immunoSEQ multiplex PCR; TCRdb's copy keeps in-frame clones and lacks some. The sample gives about 150,000 clones, 10% of which show up once; roughly 0.45% is in the top ten. V lost 4 bases, J lost 6 bases, and 10 bases lay in between. CDR3 length equals 12 residues. The germline CDR1 and CDR2 sequences are SQVTM and ANQGSEA. Broader study findings: In all four CD4+ subsets, TCRB CDR3 length was significantly, moderately reduced in type 1 diabetes.

At least ten counts were recorded for this clone. The antigen is undetermined. The sequence derives from a man aged 25-45 years with type 1 diabetes. This sequence joins TRBV29-1 and TRBJ2-4; maybe TRBD2 (5 bases). Source material: central memory CD4+ T cells from blood. This CDR3 reads CSVGSRGNIQYF. CDR3 nucleotides: TGCAGCGTTGGATCTCGGGGAAACATTCAGTACTTC.